This is a list of T cell receptor beta chains from one sample in a study of cytomegalovirus exposure and HLA in healthy donors. Assay used: immunoSEQ multiplex PCR; TCRdb lists only in-frame clones, some missing. Of some 140,000 clones in the sample, about four fifths are singletons; the top ten hold about 2.7%. The specimen sequenced was PBMCs. These receptor sequences come from a man younger than 35 in good health and CMV-seronegative. CDR3s include the opening cysteine and the closing phenylalanine or tryptophan. The order of the fields is V gene, clone size, D gene, J gene, CDR3 DNA, CDR3 protein. A D gene is named only where the DNA matches it firmly. Only part of the rows carry a size: once, few, many, or a class if the clone is expanded.

V gene: TRBV5-6; clone size: NA; D gene: TRBD1; J gene: TRBJ1-1; CDR3 DNA: TGTGCCAGCAGCCAACTCGACAGGGGCGCTCTAAACACTGAAGCTTTCTTT; CDR3 protein: CASSQLDRGALNTEAFF
V gene: TRBV7-6; clone size: NA; D gene: NA; J gene: TRBJ2-7; CDR3 DNA: TGTGCCAGCAGCCTCGACAGCTCCTACGAGCAGTACTTC; CDR3 protein: CASSLDSSYEQYF
V gene: TRBV6-5; clone size: NA; D gene: NA; J gene: TRBJ2-1; CDR3 DNA: TGTGCCAGCAGTCCAAAACAGGGAAGGCAGTTCTTC; CDR3 protein: CASSPKQGRQFF
V gene: TRBV19; clone size: NA; D gene: TRBD1; J gene: TRBJ2-7; CDR3 DNA: TGTGCCAGTAGTATCGGGACAGGGGCCTACGAGCAGTACTTC; CDR3 protein: CASSIGTGAYEQYF
V gene: TRBV7-9; clone size: NA; D gene: TRBD1; J gene: TRBJ2-1; CDR3 DNA: TGTGCCAGCAGCTTTCAGGGACAGGGAATCAATGAGCAGTTCTTC; CDR3 protein: CASSFQGQGINEQFF
V gene: TRBV7-2; clone size: NA; D gene: NA; J gene: TRBJ1-4; CDR3 DNA: TGTGCCAGCAGTTACGCGGCCGCAACTAATGAAAAACTGTTTTTT; CDR3 protein: CASSYAAATNEKLFF
V gene: TRBV5-1; clone size: NA; D gene: TRBD1; J gene: TRBJ1-5; CDR3 DNA: TGCGCCAGCAGCTTGACGCCAGGGGGCAGGAGCAATCAGCCCCAGCATTTT; CDR3 protein: CASSLTPGGRSNQPQHF
V gene: TRBV5-1; clone size: NA; D gene: TRBD1; J gene: TRBJ1-4; CDR3 DNA: TGCGCCAGCAGCTTACAGGGGGCGCTTGGTGAAAAACTGTTTTTT; CDR3 protein: CASSLQGALGEKLFF
V gene: TRBV5-1; clone size: few; D gene: NA; J gene: TRBJ1-1; CDR3 DNA: TGCGCCAGCAGCTTGGACGCCATAAGGGGGGGTGTATCTGAAGCTTTCTTT; CDR3 protein: CASSLDAIRGGVSEAFF
V gene: TRBV27; clone size: once; D gene: TRBD1; J gene: TRBJ1-5; CDR3 DNA: TGTGCCAGCAGTTTCCAGGGGGCCAGGCCCCAGCATTTT; CDR3 protein: CASSFQGARPQHF
V gene: TRBV2; clone size: NA; D gene: TRBD1; J gene: TRBJ1-5; CDR3 DNA: TGTGCCAGCAGCATGACAGGGTATAGCAATCAGCCCCAGCATTTT; CDR3 protein: CASSMTGYSNQPQHF
V gene: TRBV19; clone size: NA; D gene: NA; J gene: TRBJ1-1; CDR3 DNA: TGTGCCAGTAGTAGTACCGGGACAGAAGCTTTCTTT; CDR3 protein: CASSSTGTEAFF
V gene: TRBV5-1; clone size: NA; D gene: NA; J gene: TRBJ1-2; CDR3 DNA: TGCGCCAGCAGCTTGGTTGGCAGCGCGGGGCCTAACTATGGCTACACCTTC; CDR3 protein: CASSLVGSAGPNYGYTF
V gene: TRBV20-1; clone size: NA; D gene: NA; J gene: TRBJ1-1; CDR3 DNA: TGCAGTGCGGGCAGGAACACTGAAGCTTTCTTT; CDR3 protein: CSAGRNTEAFF
V gene: TRBV4-3; clone size: NA; D gene: TRBD2; J gene: TRBJ2-1; CDR3 DNA: TGCGCCAGCAGCCAAGTTAGCGGGTCCCCGGATGAGCAGTTCTTC; CDR3 protein: CASSQVSGSPDEQFF
V gene: TRBV27; clone size: NA; D gene: TRBD1; J gene: TRBJ1-1; CDR3 DNA: TGTGCCAGCAGTCCAGGACAGGCTAACAATGAAGCTTTCTTT; CDR3 protein: CASSPGQANNEAFF
V gene: TRBV7-2; clone size: NA; D gene: TRBD2; J gene: TRBJ2-5; CDR3 DNA: TGTGCCAGCAGCCCGCAGTTTAGCGGGGCCCAAGAGACCCAGTACTTC; CDR3 protein: CASSPQFSGAQETQYF
V gene: TRBV19; clone size: NA; D gene: NA; J gene: TRBJ2-6; CDR3 DNA: TGTGCCAGTAGTATGGCCGCTGGGGCCAACGGCCTGACTTTC; CDR3 protein: CASSMAAGANGLTF
V gene: TRBV2; clone size: NA; D gene: NA; J gene: TRBJ2-3; CDR3 DNA: TGTGCCAGCAGTGAAAGCGGGTATTGGACAGATACGCAGTATTTT; CDR3 protein: CASSESGYWTDTQYF
V gene: TRBV7-2; clone size: NA; D gene: TRBD2; J gene: TRBJ2-3; CDR3 DNA: TGTGCCAGCAGCTTAGCGAGCGGGGCAGATACGCAGTATTTT; CDR3 protein: CASSLASGADTQYF
V gene: TRBV18; clone size: NA; D gene: NA; J gene: TRBJ1-4; CDR3 DNA: TGTGCCAGCTCACCGTCGGCAGGGGTCGATGAAAAACTGTTTTTT; CDR3 protein: CASSPSAGVDEKLFF
V gene: TRBV5-4; clone size: NA; D gene: NA; J gene: TRBJ2-3; CDR3 DNA: TGTGCCAGCAGTCCGGGACTCAGCACAGATACGCAGTATTTT; CDR3 protein: CASSPGLSTDTQYF
V gene: TRBV5-1; clone size: NA; D gene: TRBD1; J gene: TRBJ2-7; CDR3 DNA: TGCGCCAGCAGTTCCCCGGGACAGGGGGCAAACGAGCAGTACTTC; CDR3 protein: CASSSPGQGANEQYF
V gene: TRBV5-4; clone size: few; D gene: NA; J gene: TRBJ2-1; CDR3 DNA: TGTGCCAGCAGCTTTCTGGCGGGGGCGACGGGGAAGCAGTTCTTC; CDR3 protein: CASSFLAGATGKQFF
V gene: TRBV6-1; clone size: NA; D gene: NA; J gene: TRBJ1-1; CDR3 DNA: TGTGCCAGCAGTGAAGCGGGGCAGCATGAAGCTTTCTTT; CDR3 protein: CASSEAGQHEAFF
V gene: TRBV30; clone size: NA; D gene: NA; J gene: TRBJ2-7; CDR3 DNA: TGTGCCTGGAGTGTACCCCCGATCTCCTACGAGCAGTACTTC; CDR3 protein: CAWSVPPISYEQYF
V gene: TRBV14; clone size: NA; D gene: NA; J gene: TRBJ2-5; CDR3 DNA: TGTGCCAGCAGCCAAGTCCGGGGGCGGGGGAAGATGACCCAGTACTTC; CDR3 protein: CASSQVRGRGKMTQYF
V gene: TRBV7-9; clone size: NA; D gene: NA; J gene: TRBJ2-6; CDR3 DNA: TGTGCCAGCAGCCCTAGGGATGGACACTCTGGGGCCAACGTCCTGACTTTC; CDR3 protein: CASSPRDGHSGANVLTF